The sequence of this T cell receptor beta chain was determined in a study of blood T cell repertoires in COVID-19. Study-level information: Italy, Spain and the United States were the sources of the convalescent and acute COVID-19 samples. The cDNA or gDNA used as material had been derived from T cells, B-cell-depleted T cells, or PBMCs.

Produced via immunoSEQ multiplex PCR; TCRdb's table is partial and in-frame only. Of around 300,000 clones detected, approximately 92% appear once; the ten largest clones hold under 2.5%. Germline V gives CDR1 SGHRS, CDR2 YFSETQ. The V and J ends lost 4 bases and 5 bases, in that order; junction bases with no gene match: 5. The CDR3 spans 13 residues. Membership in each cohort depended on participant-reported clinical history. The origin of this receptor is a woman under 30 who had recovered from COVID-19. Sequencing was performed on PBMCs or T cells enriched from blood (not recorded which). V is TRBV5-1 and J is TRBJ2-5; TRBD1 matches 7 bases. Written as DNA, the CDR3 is TGCGCCAGCAGCCTACAGGGGTGGGAGACCCAGTACTTC. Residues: CASSLQGWETQYF. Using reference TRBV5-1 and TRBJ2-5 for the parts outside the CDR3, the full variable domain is KAGVTQTPRYLIKTRGQQVTLSCSPISGHRSVSWYQQTPGQGLQFLFEYFSETQRNKGNFPGRFSGRQFSNSRSEMNVSTLELGDSALYLCASSLQGWETQYFGPGTRLLVL.